This record looks at one T cell receptor beta chain sequence and its context. This clonotype was observed a few times. Its antigen is not yet known. It has no much larger one-base neighbor in the sample; base qualities were not kept. The junction carries 10 bases between V and J, which are trimmed by 1 base and 0 bases respectively. Sequences SGHTA (CDR1) and FQGNSA (CDR2) are obtained from the germline V gene. Including the terminal cysteine and phenylalanine, the CDR3 comprises 15 residues. Left in the record is the CDR3 DNA by itself, 45 bases read in frame from the first base. The data derive from a study of T cells after yellow fever vaccination (dated by TCRdb to between 2018 and 2021). Regarding the research as a whole: The SMART-Seq v4 Ultra Low Input RNA kit was used to prepare libraries from fractions with low cell numbers. To follow T-cell clones before and after primary and booster YFV17D yellow fever vaccination, bulk TCR alpha and beta repertoires were sequenced over time. Two healthy male donors made up the cohort, one aged 18 to 30 years and the other aged 30 to 39 years. Blood samples were taken at several timepoints before and after primary and secondary immunization, and bulk PBMC replicates and cell subsets were isolated.

Reads for this sample came from an Illumina NovaSeq 6000. TCR cDNA was synthesized by 5'RACE template switching, through which a universal primer site and unique molecular identifiers were introduced. Priming for cDNA synthesis came from both the TCR alpha and TCR beta constant segments. Two PCR steps were used to amplify libraries, with sample barcodes and sequencing adapters being added in the second step. Sequencing of libraries was done on Illumina HiSeq 2500 (2x100 bp) or NovaSeq (2x150 bp). In the authors' own workflow: MIGEC was used to demultiplex reads and collapse the reads into UMI consensus sequences, and MiXCR was used for V(D)J alignment. Vaccine-responding clonotypes were defined with edgeR using replicate PBMC samples, requiring FDR below 0.01 and a log2 fold change above 5 up to day 15. Bulk clonotypes were assigned CD4 or CD8 identity according to which sequenced CD4 or CD8 repertoire held them at higher abundance. TCRdb ran its own pipeline on the public reads, namely fastp trimming at Q25 and MiXCR clone calling, and kept in-frame beta chains. One record per CDR3 amino acid sequence lists the most common genes and DNA. The V and J calls here are based on TCRdb, not the publication. The sample contains 250,000 to 300,000 distinct CDR3 sequences, about 5.2% of them found a single time. The biggest ten clones account for less than 3.5% of the sample.

Results and caveats for the whole study, not just this receptor: A small share of clonotypes was detected in both CD4 and CD8 compartments, with the overlap likely arising from convergent recombination. Most clones expanded after primary vaccination were re-detected after the booster (almost 97% of CD4 and approximately 89% of CD8), suggesting broad memory maintenance. FACS-sorted repertoires could contain abundant contaminating clonotypes from the bulk population, so computational filtering was required. The study included only a couple of donors, which limits how far the findings can be generalized. Compared with the primary T-cell response, the secondary T-cell response was faster but weaker, reaching its peak on day 5 rather than on day 15.

Interpreted using the paper, the treatment or condition label stands for: live attenuated yellow fever vaccine strain. PBMCs were isolated from peripheral blood using a standard Ficoll-Paque protocol. Dynabeads CD4 and CD8 positive selection kits were used to isolate the CD4 and CD8 T-cell fractions. TriZol was used to extract RNA from bulk PBMCs, from CD4 and CD8 fractions, and from dextramer-positive and dextramer-negative fractions. Sample: CD4+ T cells sorted from PBMCs, taken on the day of the yellow fever booster vaccination. This sequence was found in a man between 18 and 35 years old who received the YFV17D yellow fever vaccine. In this chain, TRBV7-2 is recombined with TRBJ2-7; a tentative D match to TRBD1 spans 6 bases. The nucleotide sequence is given as TGTGCCAGCAGCTTAGAAGGGACACTCTCCTACGAGCAGTACTTC. It specifies CASSLEGTLSYEQYF.